These T cell receptor beta chains were read from a single sample in a study of blood T cell repertoires in COVID-19. The method was immunoSEQ multiplex PCR; TCRdb's version includes in-frame clones alone and lacks a portion of them. The data show under 350,000 clones, roughly 85% seen once. The sequenced sample consisted of PBMCs or T cells enriched from blood (not recorded which). The receptors here all came from a woman aged 40 to 50 with acute COVID-19. The CDR3 runs from the conserved cysteine through the conserved F or W. A D gene is named only where the DNA matches it firmly. A row's size may be missing; if present it is once, few, many or a size class.

size: NA; V: TRBV28; J: TRBJ1-1; D: TRBD1; DNA: TGTGCCAGCAGGTGGACAGGGGCAGGGGGCACTGAAGCTTTCTTT; CDR3: CASRWTGAGGTEAFF
size: NA; V: TRBV11-3; J: TRBJ2-1; D: TRBD2; DNA: TGTGCCAGCAGCTTAGAGACTAGCGGGGGCTCCTACAATGAGCAGTTCTTC; CDR3: CASSLETSGGSYNEQFF
size: NA; V: TRBV14; J: TRBJ2-7; D: TRBD1; DNA: TGTGCCAGCAGCCCCGGGACAGGTTACTACGAGCAGTACTTC; CDR3: CASSPGTGYYEQYF
size: NA; V: TRBV5-1; J: TRBJ2-7; D: NA; DNA: TGCGCCAGCAGTCAGACCGGGGGGCCGGTTAACGAGCAGTACTTC; CDR3: CASSQTGGPVNEQYF
size: NA; V: TRBV7-2; J: TRBJ1-6; D: TRBD1; DNA: TGTGCCAGCAGCCCCGGGTCCGGGACAGGGGTAAAGGCCCTCCACTTT; CDR3: CASSPGSGTGVKALHF
size: NA; V: TRBV5-1; J: TRBJ1-6; D: TRBD1; DNA: TGCGCCAGCAGCTTGGAACCAGGGGGCCTGTATTCACCCCTCCACTTT; CDR3: CASSLEPGGLYSPLHF
size: once; V: TRBV5-1; J: TRBJ2-1; D: TRBD2; DNA: TGCGCCAGCAGCTTTGCGGGCGGGGGGGTCAATGAGCAGTTCTTC; CDR3: CASSFAGGGVNEQFF
size: NA; V: TRBV5-1; J: TRBJ1-2; D: NA; DNA: TGCGCCAGCAGTCAACAGGGTGTTCATGGCTACACCTTC; CDR3: CASSQQGVHGYTF
size: NA; V: TRBV7-9; J: TRBJ1-2; D: TRBD1; DNA: TGTGCCAGCAGCGGCGGGACAGCTAACTATGGCTACACCTTC; CDR3: CASSGGTANYGYTF
size: NA; V: TRBV7-8; J: TRBJ2-1; D: TRBD2; DNA: TGTGCCAGCAGCCTACTAGCGGGGGTATACAATGAGCAGTTCTTC; CDR3: CASSLLAGVYNEQFF
size: NA; V: TRBV29-1; J: TRBJ2-3; D: NA; DNA: TGCAGCGTATTAGGGGCAGGGAACACAGATACGCAGTATTTT; CDR3: CSVLGAGNTDTQYF
size: NA; V: TRBV2; J: TRBJ2-2; D: TRBD1; DNA: TGTGCCTGCAGACAGGGGGCAAGTGGAACCGGGGAGCTGTTTTTT; CDR3: CACRQGASGTGELFF
size: NA; V: TRBV6-5; J: TRBJ2-5; D: TRBD1; DNA: TGTGCCAGCATCCCACCGGGACAGAAAGAGACCCAGTACTTC; CDR3: CASIPPGQKETQYF
size: NA; V: TRBV25-1; J: TRBJ1-1; D: NA; DNA: TGTGCCAGCAGTGAATTGGGCCCAGGGGAAGCTTTCTTT; CDR3: CASSELGPGEAFF
size: NA; V: TRBV7-6; J: TRBJ1-5; D: TRBD1; DNA: TGTGCCAGCAGCTTAGGAGAACAGGGGATCGGCCAGCCCCAGCATTTT; CDR3: CASSLGEQGIGQPQHF
size: NA; V: TRBV19; J: TRBJ1-5; D: TRBD1; DNA: TGTGCCAGTAGTAGGGGACAGGGGCGAGTCAATCAGCCCCAGCATTTT; CDR3: CASSRGQGRVNQPQHF
size: few; V: TRBV19; J: TRBJ1-4; D: NA; DNA: TGTGCCAGTAGTGCGTGGGGCGCCGATGAAAAACTGTTTTTT; CDR3: CASSAWGADEKLFF
size: NA; V: TRBV18; J: TRBJ1-2; D: NA; DNA: TGTGCCAGCTCACCACAAGGACAGAATTATGGCTACACCTTC; CDR3: CASSPQGQNYGYTF
size: NA; V: TRBV19; J: TRBJ1-1; D: NA; DNA: TGTGCGTCGGGACACTTAGGCCCAAAGGCTTTCTTT; CDR3: CASGHLGPKAFF
size: NA; V: TRBV7-9; J: TRBJ1-2; D: NA; DNA: TGTGCCAGCAGCTTCCTGGTCCTTGTAGGGGCCTCTAACTATGGCTACACCTTC; CDR3: CASSFLVLVGASNYGYTF
size: NA; V: TRBV9; J: TRBJ1-2; D: NA; DNA: TGTGCCAGCAGCGTAGGGGTCACAGGGATTTCGGATGGCTACACCTTC; CDR3: CASSVGVTGISDGYTF
size: NA; V: TRBV7-2; J: TRBJ1-1; D: TRBD1; DNA: TGTGCCAGCAGCCAAAAAGCCGGACAGGCTGAAGCTTTCTTT; CDR3: CASSQKAGQAEAFF
size: NA; V: TRBV11-2; J: TRBJ2-5; D: TRBD2; DNA: TGTGCCAGCAGCCCTGGACTAGCGACTATCCAAGAGACCCAGTACTTC; CDR3: CASSPGLATIQETQYF
size: NA; V: TRBV2; J: TRBJ2-1; D: TRBD2; DNA: TGTGCCAGCCTAGCGGGGGGGAACCTACCCTACAATGAGCAGTTCTTC; CDR3: CASLAGGNLPYNEQFF
size: NA; V: TRBV2; J: TRBJ1-1; D: NA; DNA: TGTGCCAGCAGTGCCGCCCGGGACACACTGCGAGGGGCTTTCTTT; CDR3: CASSAARDTLRGAFF
size: once; V: TRBV15; J: TRBJ2-7; D: TRBD2; DNA: TGTGCCACCAGCAGAGAAGGGGGACTAGGAACCTACGAGCAGTACTTC; CDR3: CATSREGGLGTYEQYF
size: NA; V: TRBV18; J: TRBJ2-7; D: TRBD2; DNA: TGTGCCAGCTCACGCCCCTCAGCGGGGGCCATCTACGAGCAGTACTTC; CDR3: CASSRPSAGAIYEQYF
size: few; V: TRBV21-1; J: TRBJ2-7; D: NA; DNA: TGTGCCAGCGGGACGACAGGGGAGTTCTACGAGCAGTACTTC; CDR3: CASGTTGEFYEQYF
size: NA; V: TRBV18; J: TRBJ2-2; D: NA; DNA: TGTGCCAGCTCACCTCTGCCGGCGATGGGGACATACGTCACCGGGGAGCTGTTTTTT; CDR3: CASSPLPAMGTYVTGELFF
size: NA; V: TRBV18; J: TRBJ2-7; D: TRBD2; DNA: TGTGCCAGCTCACCGGGACTAGCGGGAGGTCAAACAACCTACGAGCAGTACTTC; CDR3: CASSPGLAGGQTTYEQYF
size: NA; V: TRBV7-3; J: TRBJ1-2; D: TRBD1; DNA: TGTGCCAGCAGCTTACAAAATCGGGACAGGGGGCGATTCGTAGATGGCTACACCTTC; CDR3: CASSLQNRDRGRFVDGYTF
size: NA; V: TRBV12-3/TRBV12-4; J: TRBJ1-1; D: NA; DNA: TGTGCCAGCAGTTTTACAGGGAACACTGAAGCTTTCTTT; CDR3: CASSFTGNTEAFF
size: NA; V: TRBV9; J: TRBJ2-3; D: NA; DNA: TGTGCCAGCAGCGTAGAATTAGGGGGGGGCACAGATACGCAGTATTTT; CDR3: CASSVELGGGTDTQYF
size: NA; V: TRBV7-3; J: TRBJ2-7; D: NA; DNA: TGTGCCAGCAGCTCCCCTGGACTCGGCGAGCAGTACTTC; CDR3: CASSSPGLGEQYF
size: NA; V: TRBV15; J: TRBJ2-7; D: TRBD1; DNA: TGTGCCACCAGCCGTGGGACAGGGGCCTACGAGCAGTACTTC; CDR3: CATSRGTGAYEQYF
size: NA; V: TRBV4-1; J: TRBJ1-5; D: NA; DNA: TGCGCCAGCAGCCAGGACCCCGGGGGTAGGCAGCCCCAGCATTTT; CDR3: CASSQDPGGRQPQHF
size: NA; V: TRBV10-2; J: TRBJ1-2; D: NA; DNA: TGCGCCAGCAGTGAGTTTACAGGGAACTATGGCTACACCTTC; CDR3: CASSEFTGNYGYTF
size: once; V: TRBV5-4; J: TRBJ1-6; D: TRBD1; DNA: TGTGCCAGCAGCTCTAGACAGGGGGGTGGTTTTTCACCCCTCCACTTT; CDR3: CASSSRQGGGFSPLHF
size: NA; V: TRBV12-5; J: TRBJ2-7; D: TRBD1; DNA: TGTGCTAGTGCCCAACGTACAGGGGGAATCCTTTACGAGCAGTACTTC; CDR3: CASAQRTGGILYEQYF
size: NA; V: TRBV15; J: TRBJ2-3; D: TRBD2; DNA: TGTGCCACCAGCAGAGATTTAACGGGAGGGCTCATAGATACGCAGTATTTT; CDR3: CATSRDLTGGLIDTQYF
size: few; V: TRBV18; J: TRBJ2-7; D: TRBD1; DNA: TGTGCCAGCTCAATATTTGGGACAGCAGAGGGCGAGCAGTACTTC; CDR3: CASSIFGTAEGEQYF
size: NA; V: TRBV28; J: TRBJ2-4; D: NA; DNA: TGTGCCAGTCGAGGGGGAGTTGGGGCCAAAAACATTCAGTACTTC; CDR3: CASRGGVGAKNIQYF
size: NA; V: TRBV19; J: TRBJ2-2; D: TRBD2; DNA: TGTGCCAGTAGGGGACTAGCGGGCAACACCGGGGAGCTGTTTTTT; CDR3: CASRGLAGNTGELFF
size: NA; V: TRBV10-3; J: TRBJ1-2; D: TRBD1; DNA: TGTGCCATCAGCATGGGACAGGGAGATGGCTACACCTTC; CDR3: CAISMGQGDGYTF
size: NA; V: TRBV5-6; J: TRBJ2-1; D: TRBD2; DNA: TGTGCCAGCAGCCCCGGGACTAGCGGCTACAATGAGCAGTTCTTC; CDR3: CASSPGTSGYNEQFF
size: many; V: TRBV7-9; J: TRBJ1-6; D: NA; DNA: TGTGCCAGCAGCTTGTGGGGGGATAATTCACCCCTCCACTTT; CDR3: CASSLWGDNSPLHF
size: NA; V: TRBV4-1; J: TRBJ2-1; D: TRBD1; DNA: TGCGCCAGCAGCCCACTAGGGACAGAGAAAGCCAATGAGCAGTTCTTC; CDR3: CASSPLGTEKANEQFF
size: NA; V: TRBV28; J: TRBJ1-1; D: NA; DNA: TGTGCCAGCAGTCCCGGGGGAGAGAACACTGAAGCTTTCTTT; CDR3: CASSPGGENTEAFF